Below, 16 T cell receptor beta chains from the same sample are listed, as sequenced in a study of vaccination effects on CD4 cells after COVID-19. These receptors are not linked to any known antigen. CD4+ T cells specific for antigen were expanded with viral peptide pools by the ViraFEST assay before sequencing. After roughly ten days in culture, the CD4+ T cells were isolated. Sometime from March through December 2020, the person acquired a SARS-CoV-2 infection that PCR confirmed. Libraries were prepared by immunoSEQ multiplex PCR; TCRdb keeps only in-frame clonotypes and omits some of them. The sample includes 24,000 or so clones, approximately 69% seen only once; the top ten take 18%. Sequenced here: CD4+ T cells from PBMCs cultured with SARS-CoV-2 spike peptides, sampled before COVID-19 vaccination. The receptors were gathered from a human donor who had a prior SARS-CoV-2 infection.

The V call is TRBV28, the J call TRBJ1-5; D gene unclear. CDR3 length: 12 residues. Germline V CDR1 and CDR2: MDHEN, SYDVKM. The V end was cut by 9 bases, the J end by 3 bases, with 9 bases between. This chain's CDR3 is CASQSPNQPQHF. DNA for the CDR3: TGTGCCAGTCAGAGTCCCAATCAGCCCCAGCATTTT.

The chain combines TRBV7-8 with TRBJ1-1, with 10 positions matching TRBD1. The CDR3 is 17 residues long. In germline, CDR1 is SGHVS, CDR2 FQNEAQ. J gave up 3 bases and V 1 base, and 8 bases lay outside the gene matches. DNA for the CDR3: TGTGCCAGCAGCTTAGGAACCGGGACAGGGGTTCACACTGAAGCTTTCTTT. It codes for CASSLGTGTGVHTEAFF.

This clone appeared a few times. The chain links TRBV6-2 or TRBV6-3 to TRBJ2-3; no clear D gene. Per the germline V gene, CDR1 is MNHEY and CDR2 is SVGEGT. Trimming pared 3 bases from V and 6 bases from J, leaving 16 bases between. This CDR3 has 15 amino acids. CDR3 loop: CASSYGPLGSDTQYF. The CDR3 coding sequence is TGTGCCAGCAGTTATGGTCCCCTCGGATCGGATACGCAGTATTTT.

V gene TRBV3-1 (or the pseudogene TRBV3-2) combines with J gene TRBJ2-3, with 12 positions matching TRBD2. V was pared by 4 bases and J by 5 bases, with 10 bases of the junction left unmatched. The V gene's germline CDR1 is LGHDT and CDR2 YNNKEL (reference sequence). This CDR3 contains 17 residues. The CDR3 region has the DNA TGTGCCAGCAGCCCCAAGACTAGCGGGGGAACTCAAGATACGCAGTATTTT. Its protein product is CASSPKTSGGTQDTQYF.

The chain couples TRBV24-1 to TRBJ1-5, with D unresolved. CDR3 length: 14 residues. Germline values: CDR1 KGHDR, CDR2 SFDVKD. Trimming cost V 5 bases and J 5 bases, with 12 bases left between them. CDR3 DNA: TGTGCCACCAGTGCCACGCCGAGGGATCAGCCCCAGCATTTT. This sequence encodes CATSATPRDQPQHF.

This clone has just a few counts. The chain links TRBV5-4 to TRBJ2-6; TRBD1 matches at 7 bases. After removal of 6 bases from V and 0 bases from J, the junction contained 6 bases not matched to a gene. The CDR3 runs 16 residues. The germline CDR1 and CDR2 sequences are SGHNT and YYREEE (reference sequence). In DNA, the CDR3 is TGTGCCAGCAAACGACAGGGTATCTCTGGGGCCAACGTCCTGACTTTC. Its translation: CASKRQGISGANVLTF.

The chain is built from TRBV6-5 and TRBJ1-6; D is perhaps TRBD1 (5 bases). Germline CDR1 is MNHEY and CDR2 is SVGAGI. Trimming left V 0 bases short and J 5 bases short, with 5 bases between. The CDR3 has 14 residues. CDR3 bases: TGTGCCAGCAGTTACTCGGGGGATAATTCACCCCTCCACTTT. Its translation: CASSYSGDNSPLHF.

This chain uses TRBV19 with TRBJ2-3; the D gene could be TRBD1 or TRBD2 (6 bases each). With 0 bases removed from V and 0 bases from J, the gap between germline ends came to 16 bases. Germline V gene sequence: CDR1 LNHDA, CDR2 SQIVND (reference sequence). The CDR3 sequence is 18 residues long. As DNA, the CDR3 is TGTGCCAGTAGTATAGACGGTCTTAGGGGGGCAAGCACAGATACGCAGTATTTT. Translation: CASSIDGLRGASTDTQYF.

This CDR3 is CASSDSDNYNSPLHF. CDR3 nucleotides: TGTGCCAGCAGTGACTCGGACAACTATAATTCACCCCTCCACTTT. V gene TRBV6-4 combines with J gene TRBJ1-6, with D perhaps matching TRBD1 (5 bases). Germline CDR1 and CDR2: MRHNA and SNTAGT. Deletions cut 0 bases from V and 3 bases from J, with 6 bases between. CDR3 size: 15 residues.

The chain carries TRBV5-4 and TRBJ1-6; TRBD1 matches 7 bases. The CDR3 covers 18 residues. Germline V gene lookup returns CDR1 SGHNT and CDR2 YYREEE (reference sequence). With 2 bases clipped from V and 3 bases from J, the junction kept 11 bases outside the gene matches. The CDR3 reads CASSFGQGGGNYNSPLHF. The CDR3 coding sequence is TGTGCCAGCAGCTTTGGCCAGGGGGGAGGGAACTATAATTCACCCCTCCACTTT.

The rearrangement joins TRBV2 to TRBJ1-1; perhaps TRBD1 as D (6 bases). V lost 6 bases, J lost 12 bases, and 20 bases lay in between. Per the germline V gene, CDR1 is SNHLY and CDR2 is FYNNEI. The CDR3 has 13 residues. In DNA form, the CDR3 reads TGTGCCAGCAGCCCCAGGGGCTATAACCGGTCTTTCTTT. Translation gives CASSPRGYNRSFF.

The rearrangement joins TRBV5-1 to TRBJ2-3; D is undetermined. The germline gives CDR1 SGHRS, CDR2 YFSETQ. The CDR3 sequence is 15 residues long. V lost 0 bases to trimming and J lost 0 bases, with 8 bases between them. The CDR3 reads CASSLVRTSTDTQYF. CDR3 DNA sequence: TGCGCCAGCAGCTTGGTTCGAACTAGCACAGATACGCAGTATTTT.

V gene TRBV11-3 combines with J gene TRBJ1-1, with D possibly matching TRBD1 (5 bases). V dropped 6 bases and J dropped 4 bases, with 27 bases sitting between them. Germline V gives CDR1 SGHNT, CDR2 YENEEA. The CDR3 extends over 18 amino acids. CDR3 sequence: CASSPRGAGVVGATEAFF. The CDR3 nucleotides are TGTGCCAGCAGTCCCCGCGGGGCCGGGGTCGTGGGCGCCACTGAAGCTTTCTTT.

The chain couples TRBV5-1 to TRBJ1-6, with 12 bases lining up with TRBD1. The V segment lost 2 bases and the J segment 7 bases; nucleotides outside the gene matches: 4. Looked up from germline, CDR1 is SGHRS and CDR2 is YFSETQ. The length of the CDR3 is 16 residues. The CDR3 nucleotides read TGCGCCAGCAGCTTCTCTGGGACAGGGGGCAATTCACCCCTCCACTTT. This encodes CASSFSGTGGNSPLHF.

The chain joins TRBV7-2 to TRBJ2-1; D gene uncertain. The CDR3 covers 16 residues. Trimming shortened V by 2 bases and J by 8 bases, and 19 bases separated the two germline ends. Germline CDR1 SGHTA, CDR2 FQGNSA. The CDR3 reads CASSLLKVRDEDEQFF. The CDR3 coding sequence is TGTGCCAGCAGCTTACTGAAGGTCCGCGACGAGGATGAGCAGTTCTTC.

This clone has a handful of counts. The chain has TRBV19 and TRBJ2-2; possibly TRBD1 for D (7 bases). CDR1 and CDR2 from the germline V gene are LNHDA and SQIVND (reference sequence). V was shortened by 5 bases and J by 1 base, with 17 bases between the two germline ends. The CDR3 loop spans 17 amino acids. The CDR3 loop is CASSPSRGTVNTGELFF. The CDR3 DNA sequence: TGTGCCAGTAGTCCCTCTCGGGGGACAGTGAACACCGGGGAGCTGTTTTTT.